One and the same sample provided the 30 T cell receptor beta chains below, sequenced in a study of T cell responses to AZD1222 COVID-19 vaccine (dated by TCRdb to the early 2020s). To prepare the library, the immunoSEQ multiplex PCR assay was applied. As stored in TCRdb, this immuneACCESS dataset retains in-frame rearrangements with V and J assigned. A fraction of the clones does not appear; measured against another copy, unresolved V genes explain less than half of the discrepancy, and the remainder lacks a known reason. This sample is represented by around 190,000 clones; around nine tenths of them were singletons. The ten largest clones represent approximately 0.49% of the sample. The sample's time point, from its label and the paper: baseline before first vaccination. Material: peripheral blood, obtained on day 0 of AZD1222 vaccination. The receptors were sampled from an adult in good health.

The chain employs TRBV11-2 and TRBJ1-6; D gene unclear. V was pared by 6 bases and J by 10 bases, with 13 bases between. The CDR3 spans 13 residues. Looked up from germline, CDR1 is SGHAT and CDR2 is FQNNGV. The CDR3, as DNA: TGTGCCAGCAGTTTGTCGAGCGAATCACCCCTCCACTTT. Amino acids: CASSLSSESPLHF.

This rearrangement joins TRBV11-3 to TRBJ1-1, with 8 bases that match TRBD1. Germline V gene data show CDR1 as SGHNT and CDR2 as YENEEA. Germline trimming cut 5 bases from V and 1 base from J; bases unmatched to any gene: 3. This CDR3 spans 14 amino acids. In DNA, the CDR3 is TGTGCCAGCAGCCTAGGACAGGGGAACACTGAAGCTTTCTTT. Its translation is CASSLGQGNTEAFF.

This rearrangement joins TRBV5-1 to TRBJ1-6; 11 positions agree with TRBD1. V was pared by 4 bases and J by 7 bases, with 7 bases of the junction left unmatched. Germline CDR1 SGHRS, CDR2 YFSETQ. This CDR3 contains 16 residues. This chain's CDR3 is CASSVGQGALNSPLHF. In DNA, the CDR3 is TGCGCCAGCAGCGTCGGACAGGGGGCCCTAAATTCACCCCTCCACTTT.

The DNA for the CDR3 is TGTGCCAGCAGTTACTCACCTTCCGGGACTCACACAGATACGCAGTATTTT. Protein sequence: CASSYSPSGTHTDTQYF. The chain employs TRBV6-2 or TRBV6-3 and TRBJ2-3; D might be TRBD2 (6 bases). CDR3 length equals 17 residues. Trimming left V 0 bases short and J 2 bases short, with 15 bases between. Germline CDR1 MNHEY, CDR2 SVGEGT.

V gene TRBV6-5 combines with J gene TRBJ1-2, with 7 bases aligning to TRBD1. Germline CDR1 MNHEY, CDR2 SVGAGI. The CDR3 runs to 16 residues. The V and J ends lost 0 bases and 7 bases, in that order; junction bases with no gene match: 11. The CDR3 region is CASSYSSRGAVAGYTF. The CDR3 bases are TGTGCCAGCAGTTACTCGAGCAGGGGGGCTGTCGCTGGCTACACCTTC.

V is TRBV18 and J is TRBJ1-4, with TRBD1 matching over 10 bases. The V gene's germline CDR1 is KGHSH and CDR2 LQKENI. The length of the CDR3 is 15 residues. With 6 bases clipped from V and 8 bases from J, the junction kept 9 bases outside the gene matches. This CDR3 reads CASSRPGQGNEKLFF. In DNA form, the CDR3 reads TGTGCCAGCTCTCGACCGGGACAGGGGAACGAAAAACTGTTTTTT.

V is TRBV28 and J is TRBJ1-5; 7 positions match TRBD1. This CDR3 is built from 15 residues. Germline CDR1 reads MDHEN; CDR2 reads SYDVKM. With V trimmed by 4 bases and J by 1 base, 4 bases remained unmatched. As DNA, the CDR3 is TGTGCCAGCAGTTCCGGGACAGTGAGCAATCAGCCCCAGCATTTT. This codes for CASSSGTVSNQPQHF.

The chain recombines TRBV7-2 with TRBJ1-1; D is unclear. The germline gives CDR1 SGHTA, CDR2 FQGNSA. The V and J ends lost 5 bases and 5 bases respectively, with 15 bases between them. This CDR3 has 14 amino acids. The CDR3 DNA follows: TGTGCCAGCAGCGCCGATCGGTTCGGGACTGAAGCTTTCTTT. Amino acids: CASSADRFGTEAFF.

This clone occurred once. The rearrangement uses TRBV9 and TRBJ2-7; 8 bases map to TRBD1. The CDR3 runs to 15 residues. Germline assignment: CDR1 SGDLS and CDR2 YYNGEE. V shed 4 bases, J shed 0 bases, and the junction held 6 bases outside the gene matches. The CDR3 nucleotides read TGTGCCAGCAGCTACGACAGGGGTCCCTCCTACGAGCAGTACTTC. Translation gives CASSYDRGPSYEQYF.

CDR3 nucleotides: TGTGCCAGCAGAATAGGGGAGGCCTACGAGCAGTACTTC. Its translation is CASRIGEAYEQYF. The rearrangement joins TRBV28 to TRBJ2-7; D is possibly TRBD2 (6 bases). The CDR3 is 13 amino acids. CDR1 MDHEN and CDR2 SYDVKM come from the germline V gene. Trimming removed 6 bases at V and 2 bases at J, with 11 bases between. Supplemented by reference TRBV28 and TRBJ2-7, the full variable domain reads DVKVTQSSRYLVKRTGEKVFLECVQDMDHENMFWYRQDPGLGLRLIYFSYDVKMKEKGDIPEGYSVSREKKERFSLILESASTNQTSMYLCASRIGEAYEQYFGPGTRLTVT.

The rearrangement links TRBV28 to TRBJ1-6; 10 positions agree with TRBD1. With 4 bases clipped from V and 9 bases from J, the junction kept 6 bases outside the gene matches. The CDR3 contains 15 residues. Germline assignment: CDR1 MDHEN and CDR2 SYDVKM. In DNA form, the CDR3 reads TGTGCCAGCAGTTCCGACAGGGGGCGTGTTTCACCCCTCCACTTT. Translating it yields CASSSDRGRVSPLHF.

The chain joins TRBV27 to TRBJ2-5, with TRBD2 matching over 11 bases. J was trimmed by 5 bases and V by 5 bases; bases with no gene match: 13. Germline V lookup: CDR1 MNHEY, CDR2 SMNVEV (reference sequence). The CDR3 sequence is 17 residues long. CDR3 DNA: TGTGCCAGCAGTACGGGACTAGCGGACTACGGGTCGGAGACCCAGTACTTC. This translates into CASSTGLADYGSETQYF.

The V and J genes are TRBV18 and TRBJ2-7, with no clear D. The CDR3 is 14 residues long. Germline CDR1 and CDR2: KGHSH and LQKENI. Between the trimmed V and J ends, which lost 3 bases and 2 bases, there was a span of 11 bases. This chain's CDR3 is CASSPESGTYEQYF. CDR3 nucleotide sequence: TGTGCCAGCTCACCCGAATCGGGCACCTACGAGCAGTACTTC.

V is TRBV13 and J is TRBJ2-1; D gene unclear. Per germline, CDR1 PRHDT and CDR2 FYEKMQ (reference sequence). V lost 2 bases and J lost 9, with 8 bases in between. CDR3 length: 12 residues. This CDR3 reads CASSLYPGEQFF. The CDR3 coding sequence is TGTGCCAGCAGCTTATACCCAGGTGAGCAGTTCTTC.

The CDR3 sequence is CASSITGTGTGANVLTF. In DNA form, the CDR3 reads TGTGCCAGTAGTATTACGGGAACAGGTACTGGGGCCAACGTCCTGACTTTC. The chain has TRBV19 and TRBJ2-6; the D gene could be TRBD1 or TRBD2 (5 bases each). V was trimmed by 3 bases and J by 2 bases, leaving 14 bases between them. CDR1 and CDR2 (germline): LNHDA, SQIVND (reference sequence). CDR3 length: 17 amino acids.

The table lists this clone with a few counts. This rearrangement joins TRBV14 to TRBJ2-7; maybe TRBD1 (6 bases). CDR1 SGHDN and CDR2 FVKESK come from the germline V gene. Trimming left V 4 bases short and J 2 bases short, with 12 bases between. This CDR3 spans 14 amino acids. The chain's CDR3 is CASSPQTGAYEQYF. The CDR3 region has the DNA TGTGCCAGCAGCCCTCAGACAGGAGCCTACGAGCAGTACTTC.

The chain has TRBV20-1 and TRBJ2-7; D ambiguous. Germline assignment: CDR1 DFQATT and CDR2 SNEGSKA (reference sequence). This CDR3 is 10 amino acids long. The V gene lost 0 bases and the J gene lost 7 bases, with 4 bases spanning the gap. The DNA for the CDR3 is TGCAGTGCTAGAGAGGGGGAGCAGTACTTC. Translation gives CSAREGEQYF.

This chain uses TRBV19 with TRBJ1-5; a possible D gene is TRBD1 (5 bases). Germline-derived CDR1 and CDR2 are LNHDA and SQIVND (reference sequence). V was trimmed by 8 bases and J by 5 bases, leaving 10 bases between them. This CDR3 comprises 12 residues. The CDR3 bases are TGTGCCAGTGGGGACGCAGATCAGCCCCAGCATTTT. Encoded protein: CASGDADQPQHF.

The chain carries TRBV19 and TRBJ1-5; possible D gene TRBD1, 6 bases. Per germline, CDR1 LNHDA and CDR2 SQIVND (reference sequence). This CDR3 comprises 16 residues. V dropped 6 bases and J dropped 6 bases, with 21 bases sitting between them. The CDR3 loop is CASSLGGRTRSQPQHF. The CDR3 coding sequence is TGTGCCAGTAGCCTCGGGGGCAGGACAAGGAGTCAGCCCCAGCATTTT.

The J gene is TRBJ1-4, the V gene TRBV15, with D possibly matching TRBD1 (5 bases). Germline-derived CDR1 and CDR2 are LNHNV and YYDKDF (reference sequence). V dropped 3 bases and J dropped 5 bases, with 16 bases sitting between them. The CDR3 has 16 residues. CDR3: CATSRRVQGVNEKLFF. DNA of the CDR3: TGTGCCACCAGCAGGAGGGTGCAGGGCGTGAATGAAAAACTGTTTTTT.

The V gene is TRBV7-2, the J gene TRBJ2-3; D assignment may be TRBD1 or TRBD2 (6 bases each). V was cut by 1 base and J by 4 bases, with 12 bases left in between. The CDR3 contains 15 residues. Germline CDR1 is SGHTA and CDR2 is FQGNSA. This chain's CDR3 is CASSLDPGAADTQYF. DNA for the CDR3: TGTGCCAGCAGCTTAGATCCGGGGGCGGCAGATACGCAGTATTTT.

V is TRBV27 and J is TRBJ1-3; no clear D. The CDR3 runs to 15 residues. The germline V gene encodes CDR1 MNHEY and CDR2 SMNVEV (reference sequence). Trimming stripped 1 base from V and 4 bases from J, with 11 bases between. The CDR3 DNA sequence: TGTGCCAGCAGTTTATTCTGGGGAGGAGGAAACACCATATATTTT. Translated, it gives CASSLFWGGGNTIYF.

The J gene is TRBJ1-5, the V gene TRBV7-2; D uncertain. In germline, CDR1 is SGHTA, CDR2 FQGNSA. This CDR3 is 14 amino acids long. With 1 base removed from V and 6 bases from J, the gap between germline ends came to 10 bases. DNA for the CDR3: TGTGCCAGCAGCTTAGGCCTCTCGGGTCAGCCCCAGCATTTT. Translated, it gives CASSLGLSGQPQHF.

The genes are TRBV6-1 and TRBJ2-7, with 7 bases lining up with TRBD1. From germline, CDR1 is MNHNS and CDR2 SASEGT. With V trimmed by 5 bases and J by 2 bases, 3 bases remained unmatched. The CDR3 sequence is 13 residues long. The CDR3, as DNA: TGTGCCAGCAGTACAGGGGACCCCTACGAGCAGTACTTC. Translation: CASSTGDPYEQYF.

CDR3 sequence (DNA): TGCGCCAGCAGCCGAGTAGCGGGGCCCACAGATACGCAGTATTTT. Its protein product is CASSRVAGPTDTQYF. This chain joins TRBV4-1 and TRBJ2-3, with 8 positions matching TRBD2. This CDR3 comprises 15 residues. Germline CDR1 is MGHRA and CDR2 is YSYEKL. V lost 4 bases to trimming and J lost 2 bases; unmatched junction nucleotides: 5.

The rearrangement links TRBV11-1 to TRBJ2-2; the match to TRBD2 covers 13 bases. The J segment lost 6 bases and the V segment lost 5 bases, leaving 6 bases of the junction unmatched. The CDR3 has 16 amino acids. The germline V gene has CDR1 SGHAT and CDR2 FQDESV (reference sequence). The CDR3 DNA reads TGTGCCAGCAGCCCCCGGACTAGCGGGAGCCCCGGGGAGCTGTTTTTT. This codes for CASSPRTSGSPGELFF.

This chain joins TRBV3-1 (or the pseudogene TRBV3-2) and TRBJ1-1; D is unclear. There are 13 residues in the CDR3. V dropped 2 bases and J dropped 4 bases, with 8 bases sitting between them. The germline CDR1 and CDR2 sequences are LGHDT and YNNKEL (reference sequence). The CDR3 sequence: CASSQPPTTEAFF. DNA for the CDR3: TGTGCCAGCAGCCAACCCCCGACCACTGAAGCTTTCTTT.

The chain is built from TRBV18 and TRBJ1-1; TRBD1 matches 7 bases. CDR3 size: 16 residues. The V gene's germline CDR1 is KGHSH and CDR2 LQKENI. V shed 3 bases and J 4 bases; nucleotides not matched to a gene: 11. The CDR3 DNA reads as TGTGCCAGCTCACCTTTCCTAACAGGGGCGGGCACTGAAGCTTTCTTT. Translating it yields CASSPFLTGAGTEAFF. The whole variable domain, filled in from reference TRBV18 and TRBJ1-1, reads NAGVMQNPRHLVRRRGQEARLRCSPMKGHSHVYWYRQLPEEGLKFMVYLQKENIIDESGMPKERFSAEFPKEGPSILRIQQVVRGDSAAYFCASSPFLTGAGTEAFFGQGTRLTVV.

The V call is TRBV27, the J call TRBJ1-3, with 7 bases fitting TRBD1. CDR1 is MNHEY, CDR2 SMNVEV, per germline (reference sequence). This CDR3 spans 16 amino acids. The ends lost 5 bases at V and 2 bases at J; junction bases unmatched: 9. For the CDR3, the DNA is TGTGCCAGCAGTGATCGACAGGGATACACTGGAAACACCATATATTTT. Its protein product is CASSDRQGYTGNTIYF.

This chain joins TRBV2 and TRBJ2-2; 11 bases fit TRBD2. The CDR3 runs 17 residues. V trimming: 6 bases; J trimming: 1 base; junction bases outside the gene matches: 7. The germline CDR1 and CDR2 sequences are SNHLY and FYNNEI. The CDR3: CASSTLAGGLNTGELFF. The CDR3 DNA follows: TGTGCCAGCAGCACCCTAGCGGGAGGCCTGAACACCGGGGAGCTGTTTTTT.